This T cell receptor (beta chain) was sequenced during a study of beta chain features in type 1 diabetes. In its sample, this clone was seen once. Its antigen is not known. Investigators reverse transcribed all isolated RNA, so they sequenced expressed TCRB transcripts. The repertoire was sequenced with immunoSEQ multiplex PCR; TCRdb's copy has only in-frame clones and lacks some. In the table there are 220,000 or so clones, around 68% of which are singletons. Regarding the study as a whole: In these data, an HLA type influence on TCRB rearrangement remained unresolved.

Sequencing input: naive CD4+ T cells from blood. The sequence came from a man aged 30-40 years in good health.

This CDR3 reads CASSHDLTSGGFNEQFF. DNA for the CDR3: TGTGCCAGCAGCCACGACTTGACTAGCGGGGGGTTTAATGAGCAGTTCTTC. The V gene is TRBV4-2, the J gene TRBJ2-1, with 13 bases matching TRBD2. V shed 3 bases and J 7 bases; nucleotides not matched to a gene: 9. The V gene's germline CDR1 is LGHNA and CDR2 YNFKEQ. CDR3 size: 17 residues.